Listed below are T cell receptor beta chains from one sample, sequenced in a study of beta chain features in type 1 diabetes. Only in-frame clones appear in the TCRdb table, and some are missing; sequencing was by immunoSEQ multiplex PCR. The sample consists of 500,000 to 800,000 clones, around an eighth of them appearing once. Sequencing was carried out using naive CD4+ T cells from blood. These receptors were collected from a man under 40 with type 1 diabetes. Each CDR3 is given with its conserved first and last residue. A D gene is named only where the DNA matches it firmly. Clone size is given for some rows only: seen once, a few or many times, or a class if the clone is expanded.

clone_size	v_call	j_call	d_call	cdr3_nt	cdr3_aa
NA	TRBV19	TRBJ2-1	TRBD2	TGTGCCAGTAGTATAGACCCAGCTAGCGGGGCTGGGAATGAGCAGTTCTTC	CASSIDPASGAGNEQFF
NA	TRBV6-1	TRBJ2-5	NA	TGTGCCAGCAGTCACGACGGGACCCAAGAGACCCAGTACTTC	CASSHDGTQETQYF
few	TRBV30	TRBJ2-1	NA	TGTGCCTGGGGTGCGGCGTCAAAGCAGTTCTTC	CAWGAASKQFF
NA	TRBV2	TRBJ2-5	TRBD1	TGTGCCAGCAGTTCGAAAGTACGGACAGGGGTGAGGGAGACCCAGTACTTC	CASSSKVRTGVRETQYF
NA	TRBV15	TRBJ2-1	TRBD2	TGTGCCACCAGCAGAGAAGTCGGCCTAGCGGGGGGGCCCCCCTTCTTC	CATSREVGLAGGPPFF
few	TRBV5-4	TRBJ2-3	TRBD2	TGTGCCAGCAGCCTAGGGACTAGCCAGGATTTT	CASSLGTSQDF
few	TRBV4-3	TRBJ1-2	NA	TGCGCCAGCAGCCACTATTTCCGGGACACCATTAACTATGGCTACACCTTC	CASSHYFRDTINYGYTF
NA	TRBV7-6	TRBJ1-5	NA	TGTGCCAGCAGCCTGGGGAACGGACTCAATAGCAATCAGCCCCAGCATTTT	CASSLGNGLNSNQPQHF
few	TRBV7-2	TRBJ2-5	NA	TGTGCCAGCAGCCTGACGGAGACCCAGTACTTC	CASSLTETQYF
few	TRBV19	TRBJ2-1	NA	TGTGCCAGTAATCCGACCGACAGCTCCTACAATGAGCAGTTCTTC	CASNPTDSSYNEQFF
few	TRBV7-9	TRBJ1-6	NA	TGTGCCAGCAGTCACTGGGACACCAGCATCGTGGCCCTCCACTTT	CASSHWDTSIVALHF
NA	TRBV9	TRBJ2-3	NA	TGTGCCAGCAGCTCCGGGTCTCTCACAGATACGCAGTATTTT	CASSSGSLTDTQYF
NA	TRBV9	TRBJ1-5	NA	TGTGCCAGCGGAGGGAATCAGCCCCAGCATTTT	CASGGNQPQHF
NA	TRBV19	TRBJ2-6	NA	TGTGCCAGTACTCCCTATGGGGCCAACGTCCTGACTTTC	CASTPYGANVLTF
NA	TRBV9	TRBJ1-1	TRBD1	TGTGCCAGCAGCCGAGCAGGGGGCGGGGTGAGCGAAGCTTTCTTT	CASSRAGGGVSEAFF
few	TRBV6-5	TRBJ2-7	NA	TGTGCCAGCAGTCTGGGGGAAGCGAGCACCTACGAGCAGTACTTC	CASSLGEASTYEQYF
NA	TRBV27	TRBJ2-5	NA	TGTGCCAGCAGGACTAATGGGGGGGCTCAGGGAGAGACCCAGTACTTC	CASRTNGGAQGETQYF
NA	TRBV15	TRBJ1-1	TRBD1	TGTGCCACCAGCAGGGGTGGGACAGGGGTCTTGAACACTGAAGCTTTCTTT	CATSRGGTGVLNTEAFF
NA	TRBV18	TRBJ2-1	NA	TGTGCCAGCTCACCAATTCAGCAGAGCAATGAGCAGTTCTTC	CASSPIQQSNEQFF
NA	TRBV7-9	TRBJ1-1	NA	TGTGCCAGCAGCTTCGGACTGCCTGGGAACACTGAAGCTTTCTTT	CASSFGLPGNTEAFF
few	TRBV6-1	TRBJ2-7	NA	TGTGCCAGCAGACCTACGGACATGGGTATGCAGTACTTC	CASRPTDMGMQYF
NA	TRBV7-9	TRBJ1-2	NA	TGTGCCAGCAGCTTACAGTATGGCTACACCTTC	CASSLQYGYTF
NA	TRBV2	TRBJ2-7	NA	TGTGCCAGCACCGGGACCACTGGAGGCGAGCAGTACTTC	CASTGTTGGEQYF
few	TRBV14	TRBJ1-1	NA	TGTGCCAGCAGCCAAGTTTCCCAGGCGGGGAACACTGAAGCTTTCTTT	CASSQVSQAGNTEAFF
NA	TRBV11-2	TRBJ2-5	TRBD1	TGTGCCAGCAGCAAGGGGACAGTCCAAGAGACCCAGTACTTC	CASSKGTVQETQYF
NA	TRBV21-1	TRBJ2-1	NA	TGTGCCAGCAACCCGGGGCTGGCTCGCAATGAGCAGTTCTTC	CASNPGLARNEQFF
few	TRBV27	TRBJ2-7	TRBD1	TGTGCCAGCAGTATGGACAGGGGAGTATACGAGCAGTACTTC	CASSMDRGVYEQYF
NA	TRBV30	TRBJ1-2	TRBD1	TGTGCCTGGAGGACAGGGCCCGGCTACACCTTC	CAWRTGPGYTF
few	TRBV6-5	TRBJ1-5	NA	TGTGCCAGCAGTCGCGGACAGTCCATTCAGCCCCAGCATTTT	CASSRGQSIQPQHF
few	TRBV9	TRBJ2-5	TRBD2	TGTGCCAGCAGCGTAGGACTAGCGGGGGGAGAGACCCAGTACTTC	CASSVGLAGGETQYF
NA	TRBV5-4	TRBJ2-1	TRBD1	TGTGCCCCGACGGGGGACAGGGAGCACAATGAGCAGTTCTTC	CAPTGDREHNEQFF
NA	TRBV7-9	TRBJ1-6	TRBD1	TGTGCCAGCAGCTTAGGGGACAGCTCCTATAATTCACCCCTCCACTTT	CASSLGDSSYNSPLHF
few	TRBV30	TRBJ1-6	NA	TGTGCCTGGAGTGAGGGGGGTCGGAGATCACCCCTCCACTTT	CAWSEGGRRSPLHF
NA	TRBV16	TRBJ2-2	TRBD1	TGTGCCAGCAGTCCCGGGACAGGGGAGACCGGGGAGCTGTTTTTT	CASSPGTGETGELFF
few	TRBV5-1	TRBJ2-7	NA	TGCGCCAGCAGCTTGGGTCCTACCTACGAGCAGTACTTC	CASSLGPTYEQYF
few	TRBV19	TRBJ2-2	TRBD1	TGTGCCAGTATCGATCCGGGACAGGGTAACGCCGGGGAGCTGTTTTTT	CASIDPGQGNAGELFF
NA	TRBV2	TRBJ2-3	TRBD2	TGTGCCAGCAGCCTCGAGCGGGGCTTCACAGATACGCAGTATTTT	CASSLERGFTDTQYF
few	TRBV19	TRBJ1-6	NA	TGTGCCAGTAGTAAAGGATTTCAGGCGGCGGATTCACCCCTCCACTTT	CASSKGFQAADSPLHF
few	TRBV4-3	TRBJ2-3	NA	TGCGCCAGCAGCCTCGAGGGAGGGGGGACAGATACGCAGTATTTT	CASSLEGGGTDTQYF
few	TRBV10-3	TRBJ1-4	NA	TGTGCCATCAGTGACGGTAGGGTCGGTGAAAAACTGTTTTTT	CAISDGRVGEKLFF
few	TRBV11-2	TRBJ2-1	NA	TGTGCCAGCAGCTTATCCTACAATGAGCAGTTCTTC	CASSLSYNEQFF
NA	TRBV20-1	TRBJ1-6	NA	TGCAGTGCTAGTAATGGGGGCATTGGCCACTTT	CSASNGGIGHF
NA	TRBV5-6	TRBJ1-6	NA	TGTGCCAGCAGCCCAATACAGAGCTCCTATAATTCACCCCTCCACTTT	CASSPIQSSYNSPLHF
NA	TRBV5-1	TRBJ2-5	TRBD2	TGCGCCAGCAGCTCTGGGACTAGCGGTGAGACCCAGTACTTC	CASSSGTSGETQYF
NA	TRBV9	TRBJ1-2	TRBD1	TGTGCCAGCAGCGATCGGACAGGACCCGCGGGCTACACCTTC	CASSDRTGPAGYTF
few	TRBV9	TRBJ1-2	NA	TGTGCCAGCACTCCGGCCAGGGCTAACTATGGCTACACCTTC	CASTPARANYGYTF
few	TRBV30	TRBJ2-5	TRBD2	TGTGCCTGGAGTCCGGGACTAGCGGGCGACCAAGAGACCCAGTACTTC	CAWSPGLAGDQETQYF
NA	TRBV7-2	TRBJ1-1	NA	TGTGCCAGCAGCCTCGGACCGCAGAACACTGAAGCTTTCTTT	CASSLGPQNTEAFF
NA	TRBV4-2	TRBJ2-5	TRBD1	TGTGCCAGCAGCCCGGACAGGGGCCAAGAGACCCAGTACTTC	CASSPDRGQETQYF
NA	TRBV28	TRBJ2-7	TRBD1	TGTGCCAGCAGTCCCGGACAGGGTTACGAGCAGTACTTC	CASSPGQGYEQYF
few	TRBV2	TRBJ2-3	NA	TGTGCCAGCAGTGAACAGGGAGTATCAACAGATACGCAGTATTTT	CASSEQGVSTDTQYF
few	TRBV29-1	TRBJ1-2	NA	TGCAGCGTCGGAGCAGGGGCCTCAGCTAACTATGGCTACACCTTC	CSVGAGASANYGYTF
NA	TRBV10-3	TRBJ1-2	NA	TGTGCCATCAGGGACAATCAGGGCTACACCTTC	CAIRDNQGYTF
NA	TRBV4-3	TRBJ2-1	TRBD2	TGCGCCAGCAGCCAAGATCTACTAGCGGGGGGCACCTCCTACAATGAGCAGTTCTTC	CASSQDLLAGGTSYNEQFF
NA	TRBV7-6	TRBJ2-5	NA	TGTGCCAGCAGCTTAGTTGAACAAGAGACCCAGTACTTC	CASSLVEQETQYF